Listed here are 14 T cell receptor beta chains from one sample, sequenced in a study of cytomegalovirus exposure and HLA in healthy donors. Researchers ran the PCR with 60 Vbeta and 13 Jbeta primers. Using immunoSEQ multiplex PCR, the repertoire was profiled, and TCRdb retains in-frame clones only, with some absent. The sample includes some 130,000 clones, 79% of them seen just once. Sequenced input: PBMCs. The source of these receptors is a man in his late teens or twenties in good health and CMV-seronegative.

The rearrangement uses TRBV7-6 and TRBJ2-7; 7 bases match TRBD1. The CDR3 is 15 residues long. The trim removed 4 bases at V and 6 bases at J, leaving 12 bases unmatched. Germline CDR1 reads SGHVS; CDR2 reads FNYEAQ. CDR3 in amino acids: CASSSRGNPSFEQYF. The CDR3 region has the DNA TGTGCCAGCAGCTCCAGGGGGAACCCCTCATTCGAGCAGTACTTC. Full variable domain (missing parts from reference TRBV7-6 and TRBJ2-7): GAGVSQSPRYKVTKRGQDVALRCDPISGHVSLYWYRQALGQGPEFLTYFNYEAQQDKSGLPNDRFSAERPEGSISTLTIQRTEQRDSAMYRCASSSRGNPSFEQYFGPGTRLTVT.

The CDR3 coding sequence is TGTGCCAGCAGCACACTAGCAGACTCCTACAATGAGCAGTTCTTC. It is translated as CASSTLADSYNEQFF. The rearrangement joins TRBV11-1 to TRBJ2-1, with D possibly being TRBD2 (6 bases). Germline V lookup: CDR1 SGHAT, CDR2 FQDESV (reference sequence). Trimming left V 5 bases short and J 0 bases short, with 11 bases between. This CDR3 contains 15 residues.

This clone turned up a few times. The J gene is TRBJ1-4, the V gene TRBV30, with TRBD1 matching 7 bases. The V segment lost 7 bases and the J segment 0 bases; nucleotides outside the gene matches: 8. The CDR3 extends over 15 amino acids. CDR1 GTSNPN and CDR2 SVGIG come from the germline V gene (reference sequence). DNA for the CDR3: TGTGCCTTGGGGGGACAGAGAGCAACTAATGAAAAACTGTTTTTT. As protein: CALGGQRATNEKLFF.

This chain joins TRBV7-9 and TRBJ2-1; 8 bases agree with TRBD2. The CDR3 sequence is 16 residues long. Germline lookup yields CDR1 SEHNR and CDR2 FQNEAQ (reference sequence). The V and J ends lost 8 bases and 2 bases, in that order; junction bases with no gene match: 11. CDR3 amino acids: CASSILSGNAYNEQFF. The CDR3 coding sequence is TGTGCCAGCTCAATTCTTAGCGGGAACGCCTACAATGAGCAGTTCTTC.

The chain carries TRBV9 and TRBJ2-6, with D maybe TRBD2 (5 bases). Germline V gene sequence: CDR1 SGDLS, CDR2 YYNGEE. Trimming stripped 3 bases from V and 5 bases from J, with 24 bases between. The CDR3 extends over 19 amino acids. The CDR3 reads CASSDPGPRGGPRANVLTF. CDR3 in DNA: TGTGCCAGCAGCGACCCGGGCCCTCGGGGTGGGCCTAGGGCCAACGTCCTGACTTTC.

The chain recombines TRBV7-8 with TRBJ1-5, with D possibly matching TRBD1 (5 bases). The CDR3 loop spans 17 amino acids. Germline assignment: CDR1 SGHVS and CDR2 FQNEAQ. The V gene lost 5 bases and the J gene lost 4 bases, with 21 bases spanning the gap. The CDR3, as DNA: TGTGCCAGCAGCCCTCGGACCGCGGGGGGGAGGAATCAGCCCCAGCATTTT. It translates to CASSPRTAGGRNQPQHF.

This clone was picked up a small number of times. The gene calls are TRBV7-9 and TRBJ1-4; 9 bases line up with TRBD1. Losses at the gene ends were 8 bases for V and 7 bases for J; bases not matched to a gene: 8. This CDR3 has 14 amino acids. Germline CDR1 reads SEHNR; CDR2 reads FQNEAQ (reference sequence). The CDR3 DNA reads TGTGCCAGCGACAAGACAGGGGGGAGTGAAAAACTGTTTTTT. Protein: CASDKTGGSEKLFF.

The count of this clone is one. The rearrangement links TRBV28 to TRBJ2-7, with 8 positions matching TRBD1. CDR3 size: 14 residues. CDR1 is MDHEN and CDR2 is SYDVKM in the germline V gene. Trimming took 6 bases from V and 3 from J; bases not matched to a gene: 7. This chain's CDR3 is CASRRTGQGYEQYF. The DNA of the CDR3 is TGTGCCAGCAGACGTACAGGACAGGGCTACGAGCAGTACTTC.

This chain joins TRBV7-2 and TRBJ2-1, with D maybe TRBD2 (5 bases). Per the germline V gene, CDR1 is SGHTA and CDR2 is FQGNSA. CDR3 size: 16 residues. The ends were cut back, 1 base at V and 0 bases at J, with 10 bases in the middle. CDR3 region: CASSLDSVSSYNEQFF. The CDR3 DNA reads TGTGCCAGCAGCTTAGATAGCGTTAGCTCCTACAATGAGCAGTTCTTC. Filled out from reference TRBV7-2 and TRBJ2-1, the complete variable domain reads GAGVSQSPSNKVTEKGKDVELRCDPISGHTALYWYRQSLGQGLEFLIYFQGNSAPDKSGLPSDRFSAERTGGSVSTLTIQRTQQEDSAVYLCASSLDSVSSYNEQFFGPGTRLTVL.

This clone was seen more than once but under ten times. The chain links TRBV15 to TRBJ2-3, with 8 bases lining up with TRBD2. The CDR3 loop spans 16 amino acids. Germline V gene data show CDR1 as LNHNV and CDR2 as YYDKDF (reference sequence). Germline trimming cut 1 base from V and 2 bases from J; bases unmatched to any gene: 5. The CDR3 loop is CATSRVRAGATDTQYF. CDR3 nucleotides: TGTGCCACCAGCAGAGTACGAGCGGGAGCCACAGATACGCAGTATTTT. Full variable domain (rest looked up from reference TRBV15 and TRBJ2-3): DAMVIQNPRYQVTQFGKPVTLSCSQTLNHNVMYWYQQKSSQAPKLLFHYYDKDFNNEADTPDNFQSRRPNTSFCFLDIRSPGLGDTAMYLCATSRVRAGATDTQYFGPGTRLTVL.

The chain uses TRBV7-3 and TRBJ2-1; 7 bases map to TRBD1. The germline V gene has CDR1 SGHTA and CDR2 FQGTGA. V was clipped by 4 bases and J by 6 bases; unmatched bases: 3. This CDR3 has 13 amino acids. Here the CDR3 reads CASSYDRVNEQFF. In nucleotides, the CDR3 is TGTGCCAGCAGCTACGACAGGGTCAATGAGCAGTTCTTC.

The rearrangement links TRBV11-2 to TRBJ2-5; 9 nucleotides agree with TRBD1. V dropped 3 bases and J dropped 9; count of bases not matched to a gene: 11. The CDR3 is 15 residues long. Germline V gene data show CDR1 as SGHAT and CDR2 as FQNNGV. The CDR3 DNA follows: TGTGCCAGCAGCTTTGCCTTCGACAGGGGGGCGGCCCAGTACTTC. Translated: CASSFAFDRGAAQYF. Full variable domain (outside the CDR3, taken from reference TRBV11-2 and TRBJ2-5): EAGVAQSPRYKIIEKRQSVAFWCNPISGHATLYWYQQILGQGPKLLIQFQNNGVVDDSQLPKDRFSAERLKGVDSTLKIQPAKLEDSAVYLCASSFAFDRGAAQYFGPGTRLLVL.

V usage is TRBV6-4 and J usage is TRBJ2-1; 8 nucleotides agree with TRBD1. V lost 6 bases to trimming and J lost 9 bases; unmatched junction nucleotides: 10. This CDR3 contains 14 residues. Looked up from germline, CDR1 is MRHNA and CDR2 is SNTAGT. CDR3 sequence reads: CASRTGQGTGEQFF. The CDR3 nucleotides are TGTGCCAGCAGGACAGGACAGGGAACGGGTGAGCAGTTCTTC.

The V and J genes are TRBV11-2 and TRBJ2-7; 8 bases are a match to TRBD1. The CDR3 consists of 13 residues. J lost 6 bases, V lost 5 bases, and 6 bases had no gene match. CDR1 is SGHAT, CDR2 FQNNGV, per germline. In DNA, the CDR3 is TGTGCCAGCAGCCCCGGACAGGGCCTCGAGCAGTACTTC. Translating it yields CASSPGQGLEQYF.